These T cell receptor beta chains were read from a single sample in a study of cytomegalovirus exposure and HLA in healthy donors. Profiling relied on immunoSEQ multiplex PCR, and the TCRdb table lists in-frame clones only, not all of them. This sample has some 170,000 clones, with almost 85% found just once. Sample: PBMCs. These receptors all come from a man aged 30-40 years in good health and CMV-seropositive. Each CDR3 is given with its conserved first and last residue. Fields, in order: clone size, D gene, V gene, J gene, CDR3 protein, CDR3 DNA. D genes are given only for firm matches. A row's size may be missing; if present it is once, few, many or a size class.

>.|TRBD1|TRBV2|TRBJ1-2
CASSLGQGGGYTF
TGTGCCAGCAGTCTAGGACAGGGTGGAGGCTACACCTTC
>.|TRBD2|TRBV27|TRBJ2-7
CASSPRGTSGGTEEQYF
TGTGCCAGCAGTCCAAGGGGTACTAGCGGGGGTACAGAGGAGCAGTACTTC
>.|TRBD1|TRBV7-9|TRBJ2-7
CASSPRDSKTYEQYF
TGTGCCAGCAGCCCTCGGGACAGTAAAACCTACGAGCAGTACTTC
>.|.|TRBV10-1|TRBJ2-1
CASSESMGHNEQFF
TGCGCCAGCAGTGAGTCGATGGGGCACAATGAGCAGTTCTTC
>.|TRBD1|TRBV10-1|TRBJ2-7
CASSEGTAGVGEQYF
TGCGCCAGCAGTGAGGGGACAGCTGGGGTAGGCGAGCAGTACTTC
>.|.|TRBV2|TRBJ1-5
CASSEGHHNQPQHF
TGTGCCAGCAGTGAAGGACACCATAATCAGCCCCAGCATTTT
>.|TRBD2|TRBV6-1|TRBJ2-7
CASSESLAGSYEQYF
TGTGCCAGCAGTGAAAGCCTAGCGGGATCTTACGAGCAGTACTTC
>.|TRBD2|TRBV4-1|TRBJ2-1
CASSQVRLETSGRFYNEQFF
TGCGCCAGCAGCCAAGTAAGACTAGAGACTAGCGGGAGGTTTTACAATGAGCAGTTCTTC
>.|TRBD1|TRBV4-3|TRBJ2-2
CASSHPTGTGRGLTGELFF
TGCGCCAGCAGCCACCCCACCGGGACAGGAAGAGGACTCACCGGGGAGCTGTTTTTT
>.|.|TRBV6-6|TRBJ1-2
CASSRTAGHYGYTF
TGTGCCAGCAGCCGGACAGCCGGTCACTATGGCTACACCTTC
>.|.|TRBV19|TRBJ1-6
CASRDRPYNSPLHF
TGTGCCAGTAGGGACAGACCCTATAATTCACCCCTCCACTTT
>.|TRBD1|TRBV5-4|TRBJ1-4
CASSLGNRGNEKLFF
TGTGCCAGCAGCTTGGGCAACAGGGGAAATGAAAAACTGTTTTTT
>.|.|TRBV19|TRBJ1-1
CASMGTGGAEAFF
TGTGCCAGTATGGGGACCGGGGGGGCTGAAGCTTTCTTT
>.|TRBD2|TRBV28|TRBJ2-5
CASSFGGLQETQYF
TGTGCCAGCAGTTTTGGGGGACTACAAGAGACCCAGTACTTC
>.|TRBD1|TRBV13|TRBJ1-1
CASSLDRGQAFF
TGTGCCAGCAGCTTAGACAGGGGGCAAGCTTTCTTT
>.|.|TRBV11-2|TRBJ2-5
CASSLFGETQYF
TGTGCCAGCAGCCTCTTCGGAGAGACCCAGTACTTC
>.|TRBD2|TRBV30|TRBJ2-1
CAWSPAGGPYNEQFF
TGTGCCTGGAGTCCGGCGGGAGGGCCCTACAATGAGCAGTTCTTC
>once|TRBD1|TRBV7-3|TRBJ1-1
CASSPLDRGFVGTEAFF
TGTGCCAGCAGCCCCCTGGACAGGGGTTTCGTAGGGACTGAAGCTTTCTTT
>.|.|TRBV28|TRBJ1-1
CASSYPGGEQNTEAFF
TGTGCCAGCAGTTACCCCGGGGGGGAGCAGAACACTGAAGCTTTCTTT
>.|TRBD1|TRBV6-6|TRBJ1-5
CASIAHRGGNQPQHF
TGTGCCAGCATCGCCCACAGGGGTGGCAATCAGCCCCAGCATTTT
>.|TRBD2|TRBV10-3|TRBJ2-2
CAISEGLAGRTGELFF
TGTGCCATCAGCGAGGGACTAGCGGGTCGCACCGGGGAGCTGTTTTTT
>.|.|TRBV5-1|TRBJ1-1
CASSLDASKAFF
TGCGCCAGCAGCTTGGATGCGTCTAAAGCTTTCTTT
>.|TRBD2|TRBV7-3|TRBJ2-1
CASSLESSGNEQFF
TGTGCCAGCAGCTTAGAGTCTAGCGGGAATGAGCAGTTCTTC
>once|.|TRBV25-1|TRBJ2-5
CASSGLGETQYF
TGTGCCAGCTCCGGGTTGGGAGAGACCCAGTACTTC
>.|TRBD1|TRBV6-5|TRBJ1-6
CASSLWDSYNSPLHF
TGTGCCAGCAGTTTGTGGGACAGTTATAATTCACCCCTCCACTTT
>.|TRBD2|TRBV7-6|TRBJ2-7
CASSPTSGRIYEQYF
TGTGCCAGCAGCCCGACTAGCGGGAGAATCTACGAGCAGTACTTC
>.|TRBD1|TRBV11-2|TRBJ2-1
CASSLRLPGQGNNEQFF
TGTGCCAGCAGCTTAAGACTCCCGGGACAGGGTAACAATGAGCAGTTCTTC
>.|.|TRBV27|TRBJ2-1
CASIPRDSANNEQFF
TGTGCCAGCATACCTCGGGACTCGGCGAACAATGAGCAGTTCTTC
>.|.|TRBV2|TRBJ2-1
CASSERQVYNEQFF
TGTGCCAGCAGTGAAAGACAGGTCTACAATGAGCAGTTCTTC
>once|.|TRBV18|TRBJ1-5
CASSTGVSGNQPQHF
TGTGCCAGCTCGACCGGGGTCTCTGGCAATCAGCCCCAGCATTTT
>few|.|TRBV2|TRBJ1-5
CASSADIGNQPQHF
TGTGCCAGCAGTGCGGACATTGGCAATCAGCCCCAGCATTTT
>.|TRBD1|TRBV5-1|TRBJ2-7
CASSPGTGGPYEQYF
TGCGCCAGCAGCCCCGGGACAGGGGGGCCCTACGAGCAGTACTTC
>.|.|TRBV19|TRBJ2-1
CASSKGHPYNEQFF
TGTGCCAGTAGTAAAGGACATCCGTACAATGAGCAGTTCTTC
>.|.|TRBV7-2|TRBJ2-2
CASSQPDSYTGELFF
TGTGCCAGCAGTCAGCCGGACTCTTACACCGGGGAGCTGTTTTTT
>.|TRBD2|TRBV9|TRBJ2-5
CASSTRTSGEETQYF
TGTGCCAGCAGCACCAGGACTAGCGGCGAAGAGACCCAGTACTTC